This T cell receptor beta chain was sequenced during a study of T-cell memory formation after mild COVID-19 (dated by TCRdb to the early 2020s). About the investigation overall: Most TCR sequence clusters were specific to one of the two donors. The cohort comprised two young, previously healthy adult volunteers, one female and one male. Longitudinal TCRalpha and TCRbeta repertoire sequencing tracked T-cell clones expanding and contracting after mild COVID-19 in a couple of donors. The paper's findings and limits, for the study overall: The detection of some responding clones in pre-infection memory suggests that pre-existing cross-reactive memory T cells joined the SARS-CoV-2 response. Contracting CD4+ clones turned up mainly in the CM and EM memory subsets, whereas EMRA was where CD8+ clones were enriched. SARS-CoV-2 specificity of the second-wave clones peaking on day 37 was not confirmed. Only a couple of mild cases were covered in the study, and larger cohorts including severe cases with pre-infection samples were considered necessary. Clones contracting from day 15 to 85 had balanced CD4/CD8 phenotypes, while a second wave expanding from day 15 to 37 was biased towards CD4+.

Ficoll-Paque density gradient centrifugation was the method used to isolate PBMCs. The CDR3 sequence holds 14 residues, the cysteine and phenylalanine included. Instrument on record: Illumina NovaSeq 6000. Using 5'RACE with constant-segment primers, TCRalpha and TCRbeta cDNA libraries were constructed, with sample barcodes and unique molecular identifiers added in the process. Trizol reagent was used to extract RNA from every sample. The libraries were amplified in two PCR steps, and the second step added a second sample barcode and Illumina TruSeq adapters. The libraries were sequenced on an Illumina NovaSeq using 2 x 150 bp paired-end reads. Processing in the source paper ran as follows. The reads were demultiplexed and collapsed into UMI-guided consensus sequences using migec v1.2.7. Using mixcr v2.1.11, UMI consensuses were aligned to TRA and TRB V and J templates and then assembled into clonotypes. A clonotype was counted as expanded or contracted only when both edgeR and NoisET called the clonotype significant, with the noise models trained on biological replicates. For edgeR calls, the thresholds were a false discovery rate-adjusted p below 0.01 and a log2 fold-change of 1. As an exploratory analysis of dynamics, PCA with hierarchical clustering was applied to max-normalized trajectories of the 1000 most abundant clonotypes. Separately sequenced CD4+ and CD8+ repertoires were used to assign the CD4 or CD8 phenotype of responding clones. TCRdb reprocessing: public reads trimmed at Q25 with fastp, clones called with MiXCR, in-frame beta chains kept. Each CDR3 protein appears once, grouped with its most common genes and DNA. TCRdb's processing, not the study's, gives the V and J calls here. The sample includes about 240,000 distinct CDR3 sequences, with roughly a tenth observed a single time. The ten largest clones capture more than 20% of the sample.

In the case of this clonotype: Its antigen target is currently unknown. No DNA is shown, since the ends of the CDR3 on it are uncertain; the CDR3 is the one TCRdb lists.

This TCR was recovered from a man between 18 and 35 years old who had mild COVID-19 (a few samples of this study predate the infection). The sample titles of this study are shuffled in the database, so cell type and time point are left out; the donor was told from shared clones. The specimen was PBMCs or a T cell subset sorted from them (not recorded which). This chain joins TRBV12-3 or TRBV12-4 to TRBJ2-5. The CDR3 here reads CASSTSVSQETQYF.